A selection of T cell receptor beta chains follows, all from one sample in a study of T-cell reconstitution after alpha-beta-depleted transplantation in children. A single record per CDR3 protein comes from TCRdb applying MiXCR to the PCR reads. The data contain a few hundred thousand distinct CDR3 sequences, around 17% of them singletons. Sample: PBMCs from the stem cell graft donor, taken from the stem cell graft. The source is a human donor who donated a stem cell graft to a child with acute lymphoblastic leukemia. The CDR3 runs from the conserved cysteine through the conserved F or W. The order of the fields is D gene, J gene, V gene, clone size, CDR3 protein, CDR3 DNA. The D gene is left open where the match is weak. Size values are once, few and many counts, or a class for expanded clones, and some rows have none.

>.|TRBJ1-5|TRBV5-6|few
CASSFGGQSNQPQHF
TGTGCCAGCAGCTTTGGCGGACAGAGCAATCAGCCCCAGCATTTT
>TRBD1|TRBJ1-6|TRBV28|few
CASISQSGQLNSPLHF
TGTGCCAGCATCTCCCAATCGGGACAGCTCAATTCACCCCTCCACTTT
>TRBD2|TRBJ2-1|TRBV5-1|.
CASSLIAGNLNEQFF
TGCGCCAGCAGCTTGATAGCGGGAAATTTGAATGAGCAGTTCTTC
>TRBD1|TRBJ2-7|TRBV7-6|few
CASSLGQADSYEQYF
TGTGCCAGCAGCTTGGGACAGGCCGACTCCTACGAGCAGTACTTC
>.|TRBJ1-5|TRBV12-3/TRBV12-4|few
CASSLAREGQPQHF
TGTGCCAGCAGTTTAGCGCGCGAGGGTCAGCCCCAGCATTTT
>.|TRBJ1-2|TRBV5-5|.
CASSSQGGLSGYTF
TGTGCCAGCAGCTCGCAGGGAGGATTGTCGGGCTACACCTTC
>.|TRBJ2-2|TRBV12-3/TRBV12-4|.
CASSLGRALNGELFF
TGTGCCAGCAGTTTAGGGCGGGCGCTCAACGGGGAGCTGTTTTTT
>TRBD2|TRBJ2-7|TRBV7-9|.
CVAAGGLTVGSYEQYF
TGTGTAGCTGCGGGGGGGCTCACAGTGGGGTCCTACGAGCAGTACTTC
>.|TRBJ2-3|TRBV4-1|few
CASSQVGDVTQYF
TGCGCCAGCAGCCAAGTGGGCGACGTAACGCAGTATTTT
>.|TRBJ2-7|TRBV25-1|.
CASSARPPEGYEQYF
TGTGCCAGCAGCGCCCGGCCCCCGGAAGGTTACGAGCAGTACTTC
>.|TRBJ2-1|TRBV7-9|few
CASRPGARTEQFF
TGTGCCAGCAGACCAGGAGCCAGGACTGAGCAGTTCTTC
>TRBD2|TRBJ2-1|TRBV11-2|few
CASRTSGRAGNEQFF
TGTGCCAGCAGAACAAGCGGGAGGGCTGGCAATGAGCAGTTCTTC